This T cell receptor beta chain comes out of a study of Ad26.COV2.S vaccination and SARS-CoV-2 variants. Looking at the study overall: Ad26.COV2.S given intramuscularly, once or twice 56 days apart. Findings and limits, study-wide: There was a possibility that the TCR breadth and depth analyses underestimated total T cell responses.

This clone was picked up a small number of times. Its antigen is still unknown. Treatment described: over 15 received Ad26.COV2.S at low or high dose, single or two shots; roughly five received placebo; per-sample allocation not given. Vaccine and placebo recipients were sampled on day 63 after the first injection. Its platform was an Ad26 vector, and its expressed antigen was Wuhan-strain SARS-CoV-2 spike. The J segment lost 8 bases and the V segment lost 6 bases, leaving 16 bases of the junction unmatched. The germline V gene has CDR1 MNHNY and CDR2 SVGAGI (reference sequence). This CDR3 is 17 amino acids long. Repertoires were generated with immunoSEQ multiplex PCR, while TCRdb's copy carries only in-frame clones and drops some. There are 500,000 or so clones in the sample; roughly 85% occur only once, and about 13% lies in the top ten.

This sequence joins TRBV6-6 and TRBJ2-1; 10 nucleotides line up with TRBD1. Sequencing was performed on peripheral blood, taken in a trial of Ad26.COV2.S vaccine versus placebo. The receptor's source is a person between 18 and 65 years old who received the Ad26.COV2.S COVID-19 vaccine or a placebo. This CDR3 reads CASSRRMPGQGTYEQFF. CDR3 bases: TGTGCCAGCAGCCGAAGAATGCCGGGACAGGGGACCTATGAGCAGTTCTTC.